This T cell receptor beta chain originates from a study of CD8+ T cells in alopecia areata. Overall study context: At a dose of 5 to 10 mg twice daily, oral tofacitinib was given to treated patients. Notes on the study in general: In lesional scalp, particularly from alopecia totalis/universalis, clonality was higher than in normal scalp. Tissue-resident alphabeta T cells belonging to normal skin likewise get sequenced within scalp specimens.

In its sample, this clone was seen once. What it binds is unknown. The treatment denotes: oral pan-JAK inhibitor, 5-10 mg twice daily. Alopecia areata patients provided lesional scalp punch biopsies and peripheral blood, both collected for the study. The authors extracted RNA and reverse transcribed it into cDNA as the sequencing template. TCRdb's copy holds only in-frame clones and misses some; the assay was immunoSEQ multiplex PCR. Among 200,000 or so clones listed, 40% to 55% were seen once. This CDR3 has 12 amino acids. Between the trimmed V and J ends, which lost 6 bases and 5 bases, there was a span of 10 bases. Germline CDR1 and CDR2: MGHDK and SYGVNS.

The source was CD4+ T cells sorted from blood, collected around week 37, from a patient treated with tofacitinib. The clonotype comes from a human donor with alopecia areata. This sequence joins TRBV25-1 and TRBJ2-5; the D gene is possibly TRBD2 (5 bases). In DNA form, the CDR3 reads TGTGCCAGCAGGCGGGTTTTGGAGACCCAGTACTTC. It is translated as CASRRVLETQYF.